This TCR beta chain appears in the sequencing data of a study of T and B cells in COVID-19 patients. Across the study: COVID-19 patients gave peripheral blood either during active infection or after recovery.

Each TRB amplification used roughly 220-550 ng of genomic DNA from blood. Broader study findings: There were some 2,300 TCR clusters exclusive to the recovered cohort, a few dozen with low generation probability.

TRB rearrangements were amplified by multiplex PCR with BIOMED2 TRB-A/B primers. MiXCR was run by TCRdb on the multiplex PCR reads, yielding one entry per CDR3 protein. The sample has 15,000 to 20,000 distinct CDR3 sequences, over 30% seen once. This clonotype occurred a few times. The antigen is undetermined. Germline V gene lookup returns CDR1 MNHEY and CDR2 SMNVEV (reference sequence). CDR3 length: 15 amino acids. Trimming removed 5 bases at V and 4 bases at J, with 16 bases between. The genes are TRBV27 and TRBJ2-3; D not resolved. The sequence was collected from a human donor with active COVID-19. The sample taken for sequencing was blood. The CDR3 DNA sequence: TGTGCCAGCAGTCCCTGGTCCCCCTACGCAGATACGCAGTATTTT. It yields the protein CASSPWSPYADTQYF.